The 14 T cell receptor beta chains below come from one sample, sequenced in a study of Ad26.COV2.S vaccination and SARS-CoV-2 variants. Treatment indicated: roughly 19 received Ad26.COV2.S at low or high dose, single or two shots; about 5 received placebo; per-sample allocation not given. At day 63 after the first vaccine or placebo injection, samples were drawn. Clones were read by immunoSEQ multiplex PCR, and TCRdb kept only the in-frame ones, dropping some. The profile shows roughly 400,000 clones, about 90% of them singletons. The sample here was peripheral blood, taken in a trial of Ad26.COV2.S vaccine versus placebo. Source of these receptors: a person between 18 and 65 years old who received the Ad26.COV2.S COVID-19 vaccine or a placebo.

This clone has a handful of counts. This chain connects TRBV5-1 to TRBJ2-7; 10 bases map to TRBD2. Germline V CDR1 and CDR2: SGHRS, YFSETQ. The length of the CDR3 is 16 residues. The V segment lost 4 bases and the J segment 0 bases; nucleotides outside the gene matches: 7. The chain's CDR3 is CASSPSPSGGSYEQYF. The CDR3 nucleotides are TGCGCCAGCAGCCCTAGCCCTAGCGGGGGCTCCTACGAGCAGTACTTC.

This clone was found once. The chain couples TRBV12-3 or TRBV12-4 to TRBJ2-5; possibly TRBD2 for D (5 bases). Trimming removed 5 bases at V and 4 bases at J, with 8 bases between. CDR3 length equals 12 residues. The CDR3 is CASSPGIETQYF. The CDR3 DNA is TGTGCCAGCAGTCCGGGGATAGAGACCCAGTACTTC.

V is TRBV30 and J is TRBJ1-3; no reliable D call. The V and J ends lost 2 bases and 3 bases respectively, with 11 bases between them. This CDR3 comprises 14 residues. Germline CDR1 is GTSNPN and CDR2 is SVGIG (reference sequence). The chain's CDR3 is CAWSPFDIGNTIYF. Written as DNA, the CDR3 is TGTGCCTGGAGTCCCTTCGACATTGGAAACACCATATATTTT. The complete variable domain, with remaining parts taken from reference TRBV30 and TRBJ1-3, reads SQTIHQWPATLVQPVGSPLSLECTVEGTSNPNLYWYRQAAGRGLQLLFYSVGIGQISSEVPQNLSASRPQDRQFILSSKKLLLSDSGFYLCAWSPFDIGNTIYFGEGSWLTVV.

This sequence joins TRBV3-1 (or the pseudogene TRBV3-2) and TRBJ1-3; no definite D call. The CDR3 covers 15 residues. V was pared by 2 bases and J by 1 base, with 9 bases between. CDR1 and CDR2 from the germline V gene are LGHDT and YNNKEL (reference sequence). The CDR3 coding sequence is TGTGCCAGCAGCCAATCCGACGGTTCTGGAAACACCATATATTTT. It is translated as CASSQSDGSGNTIYF.

V gene TRBV2 combines with J gene TRBJ1-4; 9 positions agree with TRBD1. Germline V gene sequence: CDR1 SNHLY, CDR2 FYNNEI. The J segment lost 5 bases and the V segment lost 5 bases, leaving 6 bases of the junction unmatched. The CDR3 is 15 amino acids. The CDR3: CASSPQGADNEKLFF. CDR3 DNA: TGTGCCAGCAGTCCACAGGGGGCGGACAATGAAAAACTGTTTTTT.

The chain links TRBV5-4 to TRBJ2-3; 7 nucleotides line up with TRBD2. The CDR3 has 15 residues. V lost 5 bases and J lost 0; bases outside the gene matches: 6. The germline CDR1 and CDR2 sequences are SGHNT and YYREEE (reference sequence). CDR3 DNA sequence: TGTGCCAGCAGGTCTACTAGCGCTAGCACAGATACGCAGTATTTT. Translating it yields CASRSTSASTDTQYF. The full variable domain, with the rest looked up from reference TRBV5-4 and TRBJ2-3, is ETGVTQSPTHLIKTRGQQVTLRCSSQSGHNTVSWYQQALGQGPQFIFQYYREEENGRGNFPPRFSGLQFPNYSSELNVNALELDDSALYLCASRSTSASTDTQYFGPGTRLTVL.

This chain uses TRBV29-1 with TRBJ2-3; 9 bases line up with TRBD2. The germline gives CDR1 SQVTM, CDR2 ANQGSEA. This CDR3 region has 16 residues. Trimming took 1 base from V and 1 from J; bases not matched to a gene: 6. CDR3 coding DNA: TGCAGCGTTGAAGCCCTGGCGGGAGGGGGCACAGATACGCAGTATTTT. Protein sequence: CSVEALAGGGTDTQYF.

The chain employs TRBV29-1 and TRBJ2-5; weak D call: TRBD1 (6 bases). The CDR3 spans 21 residues. Between the trimmed V and J ends, which lost 5 bases and 2 bases, there was a span of 36 bases. The germline V gene has CDR1 SQVTM and CDR2 ANQGSEA. In DNA form, the CDR3 reads TGCAGCGTTTCCCCCCCGCTTTTGCCTTCCCGTCCTAAGGACAGTCAAGAGACCCAGTACTTC. It specifies CSVSPPLLPSRPKDSQETQYF.

CDR3 sequence: CASSPVSGRAKGEQFF. The DNA for the CDR3 is TGTGCCAGCTCACCAGTTAGCGGGAGGGCCAAGGGTGAGCAGTTCTTC. This sequence joins TRBV18 and TRBJ2-1; 11 bases fit TRBD2. The germline V gene has CDR1 KGHSH and CDR2 LQKENI. Germline trimming cut 2 bases from V and 9 bases from J; bases unmatched to any gene: 9. The CDR3 runs to 16 residues.

The V gene is TRBV7-9, the J gene TRBJ2-7; 8 bases map to TRBD2. The CDR3 consists of 14 residues. After removal of 1 base from V and 6 bases from J, the junction contained 5 bases not matched to a gene. The germline V gene encodes CDR1 SEHNR and CDR2 FQNEAQ (reference sequence). The CDR3 is CASSLDPGGGEQYF. The CDR3 DNA reads as TGTGCCAGCAGCTTAGACCCCGGGGGGGGCGAGCAGTACTTC.

The chain is built from TRBV3-1 (or the pseudogene TRBV3-2) and TRBJ2-4, with 11 positions matching TRBD2. Trimming removed 6 bases from V and 8 bases from J; junction bases left unmatched: 12. CDR1 and CDR2 from the germline V gene are LGHDT and YNNKEL (reference sequence). The CDR3 is 16 amino acids. The CDR3 is CASSLSGRELGDIQYF. CDR3 nucleotide sequence: TGTGCCAGCAGTCTTAGCGGGAGGGAGCTTGGGGACATTCAGTACTTC.

The J gene is TRBJ1-5, the V gene TRBV27; possibly TRBD1 for D (5 bases). The germline V and J ends were trimmed by 5 bases and 5 bases, with 19 bases remaining between them. The CDR3 covers 16 residues. The germline V gene has CDR1 MNHEY and CDR2 SMNVEV (reference sequence). CDR3 amino acids: CASSTHRGSVDQPQHF. Written as DNA, the CDR3 is TGTGCCAGCAGTACCCACCGGGGGTCAGTTGATCAGCCCCAGCATTTT.

The V gene is TRBV7-9, the J gene TRBJ2-3; D not certain. The CDR3 has 15 amino acids. The germline V gene encodes CDR1 SEHNR and CDR2 FQNEAQ (reference sequence). The V and J ends lost 2 bases and 0 bases respectively, with 9 bases between them. The CDR3 region is CASSLYPPSTDTQYF. The DNA for the CDR3 is TGTGCCAGCAGCTTATACCCCCCTAGCACAGATACGCAGTATTTT.

The J gene is TRBJ2-3, the V gene TRBV19; 7 bases map to TRBD2. Germline CDR1 LNHDA, CDR2 SQIVND (reference sequence). V shed 3 bases and J 2 bases; nucleotides not matched to a gene: 8. The CDR3 totals 16 residues. The CDR3 sequence is CASSIRAGEDTDTQYF. The CDR3 DNA follows: TGTGCCAGTAGTATTAGGGCGGGAGAGGACACAGATACGCAGTATTTT.